The subject of this entry is one TCR beta chain. The record originates from a study of blood T cell repertoires in COVID-19. Study information: Spain, Italy and the United States supplied samples that represented acute and convalescent COVID-19. The cDNA or gDNA used as material had been derived from T cells, B-cell-depleted T cells, or PBMCs.

Profiling relied on immunoSEQ multiplex PCR, and the TCRdb table lists in-frame clones only, not all of them. This table has about 140,000 clones, 84% appearing once. This CDR3 has 15 residues. Trimming stripped 0 bases from V and 16 bases from J, with 22 bases between. The germline V gene encodes CDR1 LGHNA and CDR2 YSLEER. The specimen sequenced was peripheral blood. The clonotype was recovered from a man aged 55 to 70 with active or convalescent COVID-19. The chain employs TRBV4-3 and TRBJ2-1, with D possibly matching TRBD2 (6 bases). For the CDR3, the DNA is TGCGCCAGCAGCCAAGAGAGGGGCCTGCGGGGACCTTCTTTCTTC. It specifies CASSQERGLRGPSFF.